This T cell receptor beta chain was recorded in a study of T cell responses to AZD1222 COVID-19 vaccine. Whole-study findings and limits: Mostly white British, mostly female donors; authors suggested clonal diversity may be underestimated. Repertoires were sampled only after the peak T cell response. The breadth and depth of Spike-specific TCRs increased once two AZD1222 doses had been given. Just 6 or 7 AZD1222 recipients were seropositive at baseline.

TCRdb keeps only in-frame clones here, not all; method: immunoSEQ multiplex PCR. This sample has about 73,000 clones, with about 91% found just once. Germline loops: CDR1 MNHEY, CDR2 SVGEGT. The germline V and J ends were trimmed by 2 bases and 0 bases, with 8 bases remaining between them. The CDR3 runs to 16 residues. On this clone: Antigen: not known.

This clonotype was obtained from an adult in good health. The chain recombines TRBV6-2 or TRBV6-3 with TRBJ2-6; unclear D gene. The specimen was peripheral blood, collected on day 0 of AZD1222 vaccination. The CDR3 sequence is CASSYLFDSGANVLTF. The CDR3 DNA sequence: TGTGCCAGCAGTTACCTCTTTGACTCTGGGGCCAACGTCCTGACTTTC.